This entry is about one T cell receptor (beta chain). This sample is part of a study of control samples from healthy donors and cancer patients. The germline V gene has CDR1 SGHAT and CDR2 FQNNGV. The V segment lost 3 bases and the J segment 4 bases; nucleotides outside the gene matches: 8. The CDR3 has 17 amino acids. The data were produced by immunoSEQ multiplex PCR, yet TCRdb's version contains in-frame clones alone and is incomplete. The table lists roughly 94,000 clones, 84% of them singletons. The sequence was collected from a man in his 70s with lung cancer. Sequenced: PBMCs. This rearrangement joins TRBV11-2 to TRBJ2-6; 8 bases align to TRBD1. CDR3 in amino acids: CASSFDQGAGGANVLTF. Here the CDR3 DNA reads TGTGCCAGCAGCTTTGACCAGGGGGCGGGAGGGGCCAACGTCCTGACTTTC.